These T cell receptor beta chains were read from a single sample in a study of cytomegalovirus exposure and HLA in healthy donors. Produced via immunoSEQ multiplex PCR; TCRdb's table is partial and in-frame only. The table lists about 120,000 clones, approximately 78% of them singletons, with more than 1.5% in the top ten. Sample: PBMCs. The receptors shown here come from a man aged 35-49 years in good health and CMV-seronegative. Each CDR3 is given with its conserved first and last residue. D genes are given only for firm matches. Size values are once, few and many counts, or a class for expanded clones, and some rows have none.

j_call v_call clone_size d_call cdr3_aa cdr3_nt
TRBJ1-2 TRBV4-2 . TRBD1 CASSEGDSSLYGYTF TGTGCCAGCAGCGAAGGGGACAGCAGCCTCTATGGCTACACCTTC
TRBJ1-5 TRBV27 . TRBD1 CASSPWDRGRPQHF TGTGCCAGCAGTCCCTGGGACAGGGGAAGGCCCCAGCATTTT
TRBJ2-1 TRBV11-2 . . CASSLYNRVGNEQFF TGTGCCAGCAGCTTATATAACAGGGTCGGGAATGAGCAGTTCTTC
TRBJ1-1 TRBV18 . . CASSPPKQGIFTEAFF TGTGCCAGCTCACCACCTAAACAGGGTATATTCACTGAAGCTTTCTTT
TRBJ2-5 TRBV7-3 . TRBD2 CASSLQPGTSGETQYF TGTGCCAGCAGCTTACAACCCGGGACTAGTGGGGAGACCCAGTACTTC
TRBJ2-2 TRBV5-1 . TRBD1 CASSPGQGTGELFF TGCGCCAGCAGCCCGGGACAGGGCACCGGGGAGCTGTTTTTT
TRBJ2-7 TRBV4-3 . . CASSQDGSTTYEQYF TGCGCCAGCAGCCAAGATGGGAGTACCACCTACGAGCAGTACTTC
TRBJ1-1 TRBV7-3 few . CASSQWGGTEAFF TGTGCCAGCAGCCAATGGGGGGGCACTGAAGCTTTCTTT
TRBJ2-7 TRBV27 . TRBD2 CASSLPSGGFNEQYF TGTGCCAGCAGTTTACCTAGCGGGGGGTTTAACGAGCAGTACTTC
TRBJ2-5 TRBV19 . . CASSIARGETQYF TGTGCCAGTAGTATAGCTCGGGGGGAGACCCAGTACTTC
TRBJ2-1 TRBV19 . . CASSNPQGILGDEQFF TGTGCCAGTAGTAACCCACAGGGCATTTTGGGCGATGAGCAGTTCTTC
TRBJ1-1 TRBV19 . . CASTPVKAWAQVAEAFF TGTGCCAGTACCCCCGTCAAAGCCTGGGCCCAGGTAGCTGAAGCTTTCTTT
TRBJ1-5 TRBV29-1 . . CSVSMGRGQPQHF TGCAGCGTCTCCATGGGGAGGGGTCAGCCCCAGCATTTT
TRBJ2-5 TRBV5-1 . . CASSFASQSAETQYF TGCGCCAGCAGCTTCGCTAGTCAGAGTGCCGAGACCCAGTACTTC
TRBJ2-7 TRBV6-5 . TRBD2 CASSYGGGTYEQYF TGTGCCAGCAGTTACGGGGGAGGGACCTACGAGCAGTACTTC
TRBJ2-5 TRBV6-1 . . CASSEDLRKETQYF TGTGCCAGCAGTGAAGATCTCAGGAAAGAGACCCAGTACTTC
TRBJ2-7 TRBV10-3 . . CATRSGSSYEQYF TGTGCCACCAGATCAGGAAGCTCCTACGAGCAGTACTTC
TRBJ1-2 TRBV28 . . CASSFGFYGYTF TGTGCCAGCAGTTTCGGTTTCTATGGCTACACCTTC
TRBJ1-4 TRBV5-5 . . CASSLPRGANEKLFF TGTGCCAGCAGCTTGCCCCGGGGGGCAAATGAAAAACTGTTTTTT
TRBJ2-3 TRBV28 . TRBD2 CASSLTSGLTDTQYF TGTGCCAGCAGTTTGACTAGCGGCCTCACAGATACGCAGTATTTT
TRBJ2-7 TRBV5-6 . . CASNTWERLRGHEQYF TGTGCCAGCAACACCTGGGAAAGACTAAGAGGACACGAGCAGTACTTC
TRBJ1-1 TRBV7-3 . . CASSLWRNTEAFF TGTGCCAGCAGCTTATGGAGGAACACTGAAGCTTTCTTT
TRBJ2-2 TRBV5-1 . TRBD2 CASSLSLAGAGELFF TGCGCCAGCAGCTTGTCCCTAGCGGGAGCCGGGGAGCTGTTTTTT
TRBJ2-7 TRBV18 . . CASSPRQASSYEQYF TGTGCCAGCTCACCACGGCAGGCCTCGTCCTACGAGCAGTACTTC
TRBJ1-6 TRBV28 . TRBD1 CASTRTGGGYNSPLHF TGTGCCAGCACCCGGACAGGGGGAGGCTATAATTCACCCCTCCACTTT